The clone carrying this T cell receptor beta chain was seen repeatedly, ten times or more. These data originate in a study of CD4 and CD8 cells across lung adenocarcinoma regions. MiXCR was run by TCRdb on the PCR reads, yielding one entry per CDR3 protein. Counted here are some 20,000 distinct CDR3 sequences, roughly half occurring once; the ten biggest clones make up about 22%. Trimming removed 6 bases from V and 5 bases from J; junction bases left unmatched: 2. The CDR3 is 13 residues long. CDR1 and CDR2 (germline): MRHNA, SNTAGT. This receptor was identified in a female donor with lung adenocarcinoma. The CD4 and CD8 labels of this study may be unreliable. The chain recombines TRBV6-4 with TRBJ2-3, with 10 nucleotides matching TRBD1. Sequencing was carried out using CD8+ T cells from the center of a lung tumor. The CDR3 bases are TGTGCCAGCAGCGGACAGGGGGGAGATACGCAGTATTTT. It specifies CASSGQGGDTQYF.